The 26 T cell receptor beta chains reported below all come from one sample, sequenced in a study of identical twins. In TCRdb, the 5' RACE reads were re-called with MiXCR into one record per CDR3 protein. Here the sample spans a few hundred thousand distinct CDR3 sequences, 5.5% to 7.5% being singletons. The same data also contributed to another study, on T cells expressing NK-cell markers.

Specimen: CD8+ T cells sorted from blood. These receptors originate from a woman younger than 35 in good health.

The V and J genes are TRBV7-2 and TRBJ2-3, with D perhaps matching TRBD2 (5 bases). Germline V gene data show CDR1 as SGHTA and CDR2 as FQGNSA. CDR3 length equals 14 residues. V shed 5 bases and J shed 4 bases, with 13 bases lying between them. Here the CDR3 reads CASSSIGGPDTQYF. The DNA for the CDR3 is TGTGCCAGCAGCAGTATAGGAGGCCCAGATACGCAGTATTTT. Full variable domain (missing parts from reference TRBV7-2 and TRBJ2-3): GAGVSQSPSNKVTEKGKDVELRCDPISGHTALYWYRQSLGQGLEFLIYFQGNSAPDKSGLPSDRFSAERTGGSVSTLTIQRTQQEDSAVYLCASSSIGGPDTQYFGPGTRLTVL.

The chain links TRBV5-6 to TRBJ2-3; 14 nucleotides line up with TRBD2. The CDR3 loop spans 18 amino acids. V gave up 3 bases and J gave up 5 bases; unmatched junction bases: 11. CDR1 and CDR2 from the germline V gene are SGHDT and YYEEEE. The CDR3 DNA sequence: TGTGCCAGCAGCTCGACGGGACTAGCGGGAGTCGTTGGAGATACGCAGTATTTT. Amino acids: CASSSTGLAGVVGDTQYF.

This clonotype has at least ten counts. The chain uses TRBV6-1 and TRBJ2-2; 10 bases align to TRBD2. CDR1 is MNHNS and CDR2 is SASEGT in the germline V gene. The CDR3 has 14 amino acids. J lost 4 bases, V lost 8 bases, and 4 bases had no gene match. CDR3 in amino acids: CASLAGEATGELFF. Written as DNA, the CDR3 is TGTGCCAGCCTAGCGGGAGAGGCCACCGGGGAGCTGTTTTTT.

In this sample, this clonotype turned up many times. The chain recombines TRBV29-1 with TRBJ2-1, with TRBD2 matching 9 bases. The CDR3 extends over 15 amino acids. The ends lost 8 bases at V and 5 bases at J; junction bases unmatched: 13. Germline V gene lookup returns CDR1 SQVTM and CDR2 ANQGSEA. The CDR3 DNA follows: TGCAGCCTCAGTGGGGAGACTAGCGGCGACAATGAGCAGTTCTTC. It translates to CSLSGETSGDNEQFF.

This clonotype was observed once. The gene calls are TRBV15 and TRBJ2-7; D is perhaps TRBD2 (5 bases). V was pared by 5 bases and J by 0 bases, with 23 bases between. Germline CDR1 LNHNV, CDR2 YYDKDF (reference sequence). CDR3 length: 18 amino acids. CDR3 coding DNA: TGTGCCACCAGCGGAACGGAAGTTCAGCGGACCAGCTCCTACGAGCAGTACTTC. It translates to CATSGTEVQRTSSYEQYF.

This clonotype was counted only a few times. The rearrangement links TRBV6-1 to TRBJ2-1; 12 positions agree with TRBD2. V shed 5 bases and J 5 bases; nucleotides not matched to a gene: 10. There are 17 residues in the CDR3. The germline gives CDR1 MNHNS, CDR2 SASEGT. The DNA for the CDR3 is TGTGCCAGCAGTCCCGGACTAGCGGGATACGGGGACAATGAGCAGTTCTTC. Translated, it gives CASSPGLAGYGDNEQFF.

This chain links TRBV6-7 with TRBJ2-6, with 7 bases that match TRBD1. TRBV6-7 has ORF status, its function being uncertain. With V trimmed by 7 bases and J by 0 bases, 15 bases remained unmatched. The CDR3 length is 19 residues. CDR3 in amino acids: CASITGDSVILSGANVLTF. The DNA of the CDR3 is TGTGCCAGCATAACCGGGGACAGTGTGATTCTCTCTGGGGCCAACGTCCTGACTTTC.

This clonotype appeared a few times. The V and J genes are TRBV29-1 and TRBJ2-5; maybe TRBD2 (6 bases). The germline V and J ends were trimmed by 5 bases and 2 bases, with 15 bases remaining between them. This CDR3 is 14 amino acids long. Germline CDR1 SQVTM, CDR2 ANQGSEA. CDR3 sequence: CSVPEGLSQETQYF. The DNA of the CDR3 is TGCAGCGTTCCGGAGGGCCTCTCTCAAGAGACCCAGTACTTC.

This clonotype was seen a handful of times. This rearrangement joins TRBV20-1 to TRBJ2-3; the match to TRBD2 covers 9 bases. Per germline, CDR1 DFQATT and CDR2 SNEGSKA (reference sequence). The CDR3 is 19 residues long. V shed 6 bases, J shed 7 bases, and the junction held 26 bases outside the gene matches. The CDR3 nucleotides read TGCAGTGCCCCACCCCCGCCTTCGGCGCTAGCGGGAATGAGGAATACGCAGTATTTT. This translates into CSAPPPPSALAGMRNTQYF.

This rearrangement joins TRBV9 to TRBJ2-7; 7 bases agree with TRBD2. The CDR3 totals 14 residues. From germline, CDR1 is SGDLS and CDR2 YYNGEE. Unmatched junction bases numbered 10, after V lost 3 bases and J lost 7 bases. As DNA, the CDR3 is TGTGCCAGCAGCGAGGTGGGAGGGCCGAAAGAGCAGTACTTC. It codes for CASSEVGGPKEQYF. Combining the CDR3 with reference TRBV9 and TRBJ2-7 gives the whole variable domain DSGVTQTPKHLITATGQRVTLRCSPRSGDLSVYWYQQSLDQGLQFLIQYYNGEERAKGNILERFSAQQFPDLHSELNLSSLELGDSALYFCASSEVGGPKEQYFGPGTRLTVT.

Only a few counts were recorded for this clonotype. The chain is built from TRBV29-1 and TRBJ2-3; D might be TRBD2 (5 bases). The germline V and J ends were trimmed by 2 bases and 2 bases, with 14 bases remaining between them. This CDR3 comprises 15 residues. CDR1 SQVTM and CDR2 ANQGSEA come from the germline V gene. The CDR3 sequence: CSVETTGILTDTQYF. The CDR3 DNA follows: TGCAGCGTTGAAACGACGGGAATTCTCACAGATACGCAGTATTTT.

The chain joins TRBV7-9 to TRBJ2-3; TRBD2 matches at 10 bases. CDR3 length equals 16 residues. V lost 2 bases, J lost 6 bases, and 8 bases stayed unmatched. The germline CDR1 and CDR2 sequences are SEHNR and FQNEAQ (reference sequence). This CDR3 is CASSLPLAGGEDTQYF. CDR3 DNA: TGTGCCAGCAGCTTACCGTTAGCGGGAGGTGAGGATACGCAGTATTTT.

This clonotype has at least ten counts. The chain is built from TRBV7-9 and TRBJ1-1; D gene ambiguous. CDR3 length: 13 amino acids. The V end was cut by 1 base, the J end by 8 bases, with 11 bases between. CDR1 and CDR2 from the germline V gene are SEHNR and FQNEAQ (reference sequence). The CDR3 coding sequence is TGTGCCAGCAGCTTAGTGTATCGCGCCGAAGCTTTCTTT. It is translated as CASSLVYRAEAFF.

This clonotype was counted a few times. This chain joins TRBV15 and TRBJ2-3; D call uncertain. CDR1 and CDR2 (germline): LNHNV, YYDKDF (reference sequence). CDR3 length: 13 residues. V lost 9 bases and J lost 6, with 16 bases in between. DNA for the CDR3: TGTGCCACTATCGACCGAATCGGGGATACGCAGTATTTT. Its translation is CATIDRIGDTQYF. The complete variable domain, with remaining parts taken from reference TRBV15 and TRBJ2-3, reads DAMVIQNPRYQVTQFGKPVTLSCSQTLNHNVMYWYQQKSSQAPKLLFHYYDKDFNNEADTPDNFQSRRPNTSFCFLDIRSPGLGDTAMYLCATIDRIGDTQYFGPGTRLTVL.

V gene TRBV20-1 combines with J gene TRBJ2-3, with 7 bases identical to TRBD1. After removal of 5 bases from V and 2 bases from J, the junction contained 4 bases not matched to a gene. The length of the CDR3 is 13 residues. Germline V CDR1 and CDR2: DFQATT, SNEGSKA (reference sequence). CDR3 sequence reads: CSAGDSPTDTQYF. CDR3 nucleotides: TGCAGTGCTGGGGACAGCCCCACAGATACGCAGTATTTT.

The table lists this clonotype with many counts. V gene TRBV12-3 or TRBV12-4 combines with J gene TRBJ1-1, with D unresolved. The CDR3 loop spans 13 amino acids. Between the trimmed V and J ends, which lost 6 bases and 1 base, there was a span of 9 bases. Written as DNA, the CDR3 is TGTGCCAGCAGAACGACCGGGAACACTGAAGCTTTCTTT. Translating it yields CASRTTGNTEAFF.

This clonotype has just a few counts. The chain employs TRBV9 and TRBJ1-2; no reliable D call. V lost 3 bases and J lost 4, with 10 bases in between. The germline CDR1 and CDR2 sequences are SGDLS and YYNGEE. CDR3 length equals 13 residues. DNA for the CDR3: TGTGCCAGCAGCGAGAACGGGTTCTATGGCTACACCTTC. Translating it yields CASSENGFYGYTF.

CDR3 sequence (DNA): TGTGCCAGCAGCTTACCCCGGCTTGAACCGGCCCCTGGGGAGACCCAGTACTTC. Translated, it gives CASSLPRLEPAPGETQYF. V usage is TRBV11-2 and J usage is TRBJ2-5; no clear D gene. This CDR3 region has 18 residues. Germline CDR1 reads SGHAT; CDR2 reads FQNNGV. Trimming pared 2 bases from V and 5 bases from J, leaving 24 bases between. Together with reference TRBV11-2 and TRBJ2-5, the CDR3 gives the full variable domain: EAGVAQSPRYKIIEKRQSVAFWCNPISGHATLYWYQQILGQGPKLLIQFQNNGVVDDSQLPKDRFSAERLKGVDSTLKIQPAKLEDSAVYLCASSLPRLEPAPGETQYFGPGTRLLVL.

In its sample, this clonotype was seen a few times. A junction end diverges from the germline sequence, so it may reflect a read error. The chain joins TRBV7-2 to TRBJ1-2; a weak D match, TRBD1 (5 bases). Germline V gives CDR1 SGHTA, CDR2 FQGNSA. The CDR3 covers 15 residues. CDR3 amino acids: CASRVAGSTSTHTDF. As DNA, the CDR3 is TGTGCCAGCAGGGTGGCAGGGAGTACCTCAACGCATACCGACTTC. The complete variable domain, with remaining parts taken from reference TRBV7-2 and TRBJ1-2, reads GAGVSQSPSNKVTEKGKDVELRCDPISGHTALYWYRQSLGQGLEFLIYFQGNSAPDKSGLPSDRFSAERTGGSVSTLTIQRTQQEDSAVYLCASRVAGSTSTHTDFGSGTRLTVV.

This clonotype was seen many times. The chain links TRBV9 to TRBJ2-3, with D unresolved. V lost 4 bases to trimming and J lost 4 bases, with 13 bases between them. Germline loops: CDR1 SGDLS, CDR2 YYNGEE. CDR3 length: 14 residues. The CDR3 loop is CASSPAADSDTQYF. In DNA, the CDR3 is TGTGCCAGCAGCCCGGCGGCGGATTCAGATACGCAGTATTTT.

This clonotype was detected only a few times. CDR3 protein: CASSLDARADTQYF. Written as DNA, the CDR3 is TGTGCCAGCAGCTTAGATGCCAGGGCAGATACGCAGTATTTT. This chain uses TRBV7-8 with TRBJ2-3; possibly TRBD1 for D (5 bases). CDR1 is SGHVS, CDR2 FQNEAQ, per germline. V was pared by 1 base and J by 4 bases, with 9 bases between. The CDR3 runs 14 residues.

This clonotype was seen ten or more times. The chain is built from TRBV9 and TRBJ2-3; 7 nucleotides align to TRBD2. Germline V gene sequence: CDR1 SGDLS, CDR2 YYNGEE. The CDR3 loop spans 16 amino acids. Trimming removed 4 bases from V and 0 bases from J; junction bases left unmatched: 8. The CDR3 region is CASSSPLAASTDTQYF. As DNA, the CDR3 is TGTGCCAGCAGCTCCCCCCTAGCGGCGAGCACAGATACGCAGTATTTT.

With regard to this clonotype: Just one base apart from a much larger clone, this may be a read error. The J gene is TRBJ1-2, the V gene TRBV2; maybe TRBD1 (5 bases). This CDR3 has 16 amino acids. Trimming removed 3 bases at V and 0 bases at J, with 14 bases between. Germline-derived CDR1 and CDR2 are SNHLY and FYNNEI. The CDR3: CASSDLYRPPNYGYTF. The CDR3 DNA sequence: TGTGCCAGCAGTGACCTGTACAGGCCACCTAACTATGGCTACACCTTC.

In its sample, this clonotype was seen many times. The rearrangement uses TRBV27 and TRBJ2-3; perhaps D is TRBD1 or TRBD2 (6 bases each). In germline, CDR1 is MNHEY, CDR2 SMNVEV (reference sequence). The CDR3 consists of 16 residues. V was clipped by 5 bases and J by 3 bases, with 18 bases between them. CDR3 residues: CASSLAPGARTDTQYF. In nucleotides, the CDR3 is TGTGCCAGCAGTCTAGCCCCGGGGGCAAGGACAGATACGCAGTATTTT.

The chain carries TRBV29-1 and TRBJ2-7, with 9 bases matching TRBD1. The length of the CDR3 is 12 residues. Germline loops: CDR1 SQVTM, CDR2 ANQGSEA. V dropped 4 bases and J dropped 3; count of bases not matched to a gene: 1. DNA of the CDR3: TGCAGCGTTGCGGGACAGGGCTACGAGCAGTACTTC. It translates to CSVAGQGYEQYF.

There are a few counts of this clonotype. CDR3 in DNA: TGTGCCAGCAGCTTTACAGGAACGTACGTGGGCGAGCAGTACTTC. It encodes CASSFTGTYVGEQYF. V is TRBV7-9 and J is TRBJ2-7; maybe TRBD1 (5 bases). The CDR3 has 15 residues. Germline V lookup: CDR1 SEHNR, CDR2 FQNEAQ (reference sequence). V was trimmed by 3 bases and J by 6 bases, leaving 18 bases between them.